These 31 T cell receptor beta chains share one sample of origin, sequenced in a study of blood T cell repertoires in COVID-19. Profiling relied on immunoSEQ multiplex PCR, and the TCRdb table lists in-frame clones only, not all of them. The sample includes roughly 250,000 clones, roughly 87% of them seen just once. Sequences were obtained from PBMCs or T cells enriched from blood (not recorded which). These TCRs come from a woman aged 30 to 39 with acute COVID-19.

The rearrangement joins TRBV5-1 to TRBJ1-1; D perhaps matches TRBD1 (5 bases). CDR1 and CDR2 (germline): SGHRS, YFSETQ. V lost 4 bases, J lost 2 bases, and 12 bases lay in between. The CDR3 has 14 amino acids. The CDR3 bases are TGCGCCAGCAGCCTAGGGGCCCCCAACACTGAAGCTTTCTTT. Its protein product is CASSLGAPNTEAFF.

This sequence joins TRBV5-5 and TRBJ1-2, with D perhaps matching TRBD1 (5 bases). The CDR3 length is 15 residues. V was cut by 0 bases and J by 2 bases, with 11 bases left in between. CDR1 SGHKS and CDR2 YYEKEE come from the germline V gene (reference sequence). CDR3 coding DNA: TGTGCCAGCAGCTTGGAGCCACCAGGGAACTATGGCTACACCTTC. Protein product: CASSLEPPGNYGYTF.

CDR3 in amino acids: CASSKDRAGNTIYF. In DNA, the CDR3 is TGTGCCAGTAGTAAGGACAGGGCTGGAAACACCATATATTTT. The chain joins TRBV19 to TRBJ1-3, with 8 bases matching TRBD1. This CDR3 comprises 14 residues. J lost 2 bases, V lost 4 bases, and 1 base had no gene match. In germline, CDR1 is LNHDA, CDR2 SQIVND (reference sequence). The whole variable domain, remainder taken from reference TRBV19 and TRBJ1-3, is DGGITQSPKYLFRKEGQNVTLSCEQNLNHDAMYWYRQDPGQGLRLIYYSQIVNDFQKGDIAEGYSVSREKKESFPLTVTSAQKNPTAFYLCASSKDRAGNTIYFGEGSWLTVV.

The V and J genes are TRBV3-1 (or the pseudogene TRBV3-2) and TRBJ2-7; D gene ambiguous. CDR1 and CDR2 from the germline V gene are LGHDT and YNNKEL (reference sequence). With 1 base removed from V and 4 bases from J, the gap between germline ends came to 11 bases. The CDR3 has 14 residues. In DNA, the CDR3 is TGTGCCAGCAGCCAAGCAGGTAGTATGTACGAGCAGTACTTC. This codes for CASSQAGSMYEQYF.

The V and J genes are TRBV3-1 (or the pseudogene TRBV3-2) and TRBJ1-1, with D possibly matching TRBD1 (5 bases). V lost 3 bases to trimming and J lost 1 base, with 12 bases between them. The CDR3 is 15 amino acids. Germline V gene data show CDR1 as LGHDT and CDR2 as YNNKEL (reference sequence). CDR3 amino acids: CASSQTDDRNTEAFF. As DNA, the CDR3 is TGTGCCAGCAGCCAGACAGACGACAGGAACACTGAAGCTTTCTTT.

The chain carries TRBV27 and TRBJ1-5; no reliable D call. V was cut by 8 bases and J by 3 bases, with 14 bases left in between. The CDR3 is made up of 14 amino acids. In germline, CDR1 is MNHEY, CDR2 SMNVEV (reference sequence). The CDR3 protein is CASQTVGTNQPQHF. CDR3 coding DNA: TGTGCCAGCCAAACAGTCGGCACCAATCAGCCCCAGCATTTT.

This sequence joins TRBV7-9 and TRBJ1-4; D is possibly TRBD1 (6 bases). V was shortened by 5 bases and J by 8 bases, with 21 bases between the two germline ends. This CDR3 comprises 16 residues. CDR1 SEHNR and CDR2 FQNEAQ come from the germline V gene (reference sequence). Here the CDR3 DNA reads TGTGCCAGCAGCACTTATCAGGGAGGGGGAAAGGAAAAACTGTTTTTT. Protein sequence: CASSTYQGGGKEKLFF.

The chain uses TRBV5-1 and TRBJ2-7; 7 positions agree with TRBD2. V lost 3 bases to trimming and J lost 3 bases; unmatched junction nucleotides: 9. This CDR3 has 15 residues. CDR1 and CDR2 (germline): SGHRS, YFSETQ. The CDR3 sequence: CASSSTRTSDYEQYF. CDR3 nucleotide sequence: TGCGCCAGCAGCTCGACGAGGACTAGTGACTACGAGCAGTACTTC.

The J gene is TRBJ1-2, the V gene TRBV7-9; TRBD1 might be the D (6 bases). Germline values: CDR1 SEHNR, CDR2 FQNEAQ (reference sequence). Trimming took off 5 bases at V and 0 bases at J, with 13 bases between the two ends. The CDR3 is 15 amino acids. This CDR3 is CASSATQGANYGYTF. CDR3 DNA sequence: TGTGCCAGCAGCGCCACACAGGGAGCTAACTATGGCTACACCTTC.

This clone was detected only a few times. The chain has TRBV19 and TRBJ1-2; 7 bases agree with TRBD1. Germline V gene sequence: CDR1 LNHDA, CDR2 SQIVND (reference sequence). V shed 8 bases, J shed 2 bases, and the junction held 5 bases outside the gene matches. This CDR3 is 13 amino acids long. For the CDR3, the DNA is TGTGCCAGTCAGAAGACAGGGAACTATGGCTACACCTTC. This translates into CASQKTGNYGYTF.

The chain carries TRBV5-4 and TRBJ1-2; 11 bases line up with TRBD1. The CDR3 runs 15 residues. V was clipped by 4 bases and J by 5 bases; unmatched bases: 7. The germline gives CDR1 SGHNT, CDR2 YYREEE (reference sequence). This chain's CDR3 is CASSPTGQGAYGYTF. The CDR3 nucleotides are TGTGCCAGCAGCCCAACTGGACAGGGGGCATATGGCTACACCTTC.

The V gene is TRBV9, the J gene TRBJ2-2; a possible D gene is TRBD2 (5 bases). CDR3 length: 16 amino acids. V lost 2 bases to trimming and J lost 0 bases, with 11 bases between them. The germline V gene encodes CDR1 SGDLS and CDR2 YYNGEE. The CDR3 reads CASSVRGNANTGELFF. The CDR3 DNA reads TGTGCCAGCAGCGTTAGAGGGAACGCGAACACCGGGGAGCTGTTTTTT.

The chain uses TRBV2 and TRBJ1-5, with D maybe TRBD1 (5 bases). V lost 4 bases and J 4 bases, leaving 11 bases between the germline ends. The CDR3 is made up of 14 amino acids. From germline, CDR1 is SNHLY and CDR2 FYNNEI. The CDR3 DNA follows: TGTGCCAGCAGTGGGCTAAGGGGAAATCAGCCCCAGCATTTT. The encoded protein is CASSGLRGNQPQHF.

Details on this clone: This could be a read error, since a much larger clone is one nucleotide away. The same CDR3 also results from other DNA sequences found in this sample. This rearrangement joins TRBV6-5 to TRBJ1-2, with TRBD1 matching 9 bases. V lost 4 bases and J lost 4; bases outside the gene matches: 4. Germline V gives CDR1 MNHEY, CDR2 SVGAGI. CDR3 size: 14 residues. The CDR3 sequence: CASSSTGGIYGYTF. As DNA, the CDR3 is TGTGCCAGCAGTTCAACAGGGGGCATCTATGGCTACACCTTC.

This clone was seen more than once but under ten times. The CDR3 sequence is CASSVGRQANTEAFF. In DNA form, the CDR3 reads TGTGCCAGCAGCGTAGGTCGTCAGGCGAACACTGAAGCTTTCTTT. This chain joins TRBV9 and TRBJ1-1, with D uncertain. The germline V gene encodes CDR1 SGDLS and CDR2 YYNGEE. Trimming took off 0 bases at V and 1 base at J, with 10 bases between the two ends. The CDR3 loop spans 15 amino acids.

The rearrangement uses TRBV18 and TRBJ1-5, with unresolved D. V was shortened by 2 bases and J by 1 base, with 9 bases between the two germline ends. The CDR3 runs 15 residues. Looked up from germline, CDR1 is KGHSH and CDR2 is LQKENI. CDR3 sequence: CASSPSGKSNQPQHF. The CDR3 DNA follows: TGTGCCAGCTCACCATCCGGGAAGAGCAATCAGCCCCAGCATTTT.

Here the CDR3 DNA reads TGTGCCAGCAGTGAATTGGTTGGACAGGGGACTCCGGGGGCCGAGCAGTACTTC. Translated: CASSELVGQGTPGAEQYF. The rearrangement links TRBV6-1 to TRBJ2-7; 9 bases fit TRBD1. This CDR3 is built from 18 residues. The V gene's germline CDR1 is MNHNS and CDR2 SASEGT. V trimming: 2 bases; J trimming: 6 bases; junction bases outside the gene matches: 17.

The DNA for the CDR3 is TGTGCCTGCAACAAACAACGGACAGGAGGAGAGCAGTACTTC. It encodes CACNKQRTGGEQYF. The chain couples TRBV30 to TRBJ2-7; 7 bases align to TRBD1. The trim removed 6 bases at V and 7 bases at J, leaving 15 bases unmatched. The V gene's germline CDR1 is GTSNPN and CDR2 SVGIG (reference sequence). The CDR3 covers 14 residues.

This clone occurred once. The chain joins TRBV5-5 to TRBJ1-1; D is ambiguous. The V and J ends lost 6 bases and 5 bases respectively, with 20 bases between them. Germline V gene lookup returns CDR1 SGHKS and CDR2 YYEKEE (reference sequence). The CDR3 extends over 15 amino acids. The CDR3 bases are TGTGCCAGCACGCTTAAGAGGGTTTTTTATACTGAAGCTTTCTTT. Protein sequence: CASTLKRVFYTEAFF.

This chain joins TRBV18 and TRBJ2-2; no firm D call. Per the germline V gene, CDR1 is KGHSH and CDR2 is LQKENI. The CDR3 is 15 residues long. V was shortened by 2 bases and J by 5 bases, with 12 bases between the two germline ends. CDR3 in DNA: TGTGCCAGCTCACCAGCTGCGGTCGTTACCGGGGAGCTGTTTTTT. As protein: CASSPAAVVTGELFF.

As regards this clone: One end of the junction fails to match germline, which may point to a read error. The CDR3 sequence is CASSQASGVVYF. DNA for the CDR3: TGTGCCAGCAGCCAAGCCTCCGGGGTTGTCTACTTT. This chain connects TRBV3-1 (or the pseudogene TRBV3-2) to TRBJ1-6, with no clear D. CDR1 and CDR2 (germline): LGHDT, YNNKEL (reference sequence). The CDR3 runs 12 residues.

The chain links TRBV30 to TRBJ1-4; 9 bases agree with TRBD1. The CDR3 sequence is 13 residues long. In germline, CDR1 is GTSNPN, CDR2 SVGIG (reference sequence). V was clipped by 5 bases and J by 8 bases; unmatched bases: 6. The CDR3 is CAWAQGAGEKLFF. The CDR3 DNA reads TGTGCCTGGGCACAGGGGGCCGGCGAAAAACTGTTTTTT.

This clone occurred once. This sequence joins TRBV15 and TRBJ1-4; perhaps TRBD1 as D (5 bases). V was cut by 7 bases and J by 4 bases, with 13 bases left in between. The germline V gene encodes CDR1 LNHNV and CDR2 YYDKDF (reference sequence). The CDR3 length is 14 residues. The CDR3 DNA is TGTGCCACCACCCACGGGGACTTTAATGAAAAACTGTTTTTT. Its protein is CATTHGDFNEKLFF.

This chain joins TRBV6-1 and TRBJ1-2, with 7 bases that match TRBD1. The CDR3 spans 14 residues. With 2 bases clipped from V and 4 bases from J, the junction kept 4 bases outside the gene matches. The germline V gene encodes CDR1 MNHNS and CDR2 SASEGT. The CDR3 here is CASSESDRAYGYTF. The CDR3 DNA follows: TGTGCCAGCAGTGAAAGCGACAGGGCCTATGGCTACACCTTC.

The chain employs TRBV4-2 and TRBJ2-5; TRBD1 matches 8 bases. Losses at the gene ends were 0 bases for V and 5 bases for J; bases not matched to a gene: 2. The CDR3 has 14 amino acids. Germline CDR1 LGHNA, CDR2 YNFKEQ. CDR3 coding DNA: TGTGCCAGCAGCCAAGAGGACAGGGATGAGACCCAGTACTTC. It codes for CASSQEDRDETQYF.

This chain connects TRBV5-1 to TRBJ2-4; 8 bases agree with TRBD1. Germline lookup yields CDR1 SGHRS and CDR2 YFSETQ. V was pared by 1 base and J by 8 bases, with 5 bases of the junction left unmatched. This CDR3 has 14 amino acids. CDR3 region: CASSLLTGQDIQYF. The CDR3 region has the DNA TGCGCCAGCAGCTTGCTCACGGGACAGGACATTCAGTACTTC.

The CDR3 region is CASSLGQTYEQYF. The DNA of the CDR3 is TGTGCCAGCAGTTTGGGACAGACCTACGAGCAGTACTTC. The chain recombines TRBV6-5 with TRBJ2-7, with 7 bases that match TRBD1. After removal of 4 bases from V and 2 bases from J, the junction contained 2 bases not matched to a gene. The CDR3 is made up of 13 amino acids. From germline, CDR1 is MNHEY and CDR2 SVGAGI.

The chain couples TRBV10-3 to TRBJ1-2; maybe TRBD1 (5 bases). Trimming left V 6 bases short and J 8 bases short, with 19 bases between. Germline V lookup: CDR1 ENHRY, CDR2 SYGVKD. The CDR3 has 14 amino acids. The CDR3 here is CAIRGIATRGGYTF. As DNA, the CDR3 is TGTGCCATCAGAGGAATAGCAACGCGGGGCGGCTACACCTTC.

This rearrangement joins TRBV27 to TRBJ1-4; TRBD1 matches 7 bases. Germline trimming cut 4 bases from V and 3 bases from J; bases unmatched to any gene: 5. CDR1 is MNHEY, CDR2 SMNVEV, per germline (reference sequence). This CDR3 has 15 amino acids. The CDR3 DNA follows: TGTGCCAGCAGTTCCGCCGGGACAGCTAATGAAAAACTGTTTTTT. Translated: CASSSAGTANEKLFF.

The genes are TRBV11-2 and TRBJ1-2, with a tentative D call TRBD1 (5 bases). CDR3 length: 16 residues. The germline V gene has CDR1 SGHAT and CDR2 FQNNGV. V shed 4 bases and J shed 4 bases, with 19 bases lying between them. Here the CDR3 reads CASSSQRQSPLYGYTF. The DNA of the CDR3 is TGTGCCAGCAGCTCCCAAAGACAGTCGCCTCTCTATGGCTACACCTTC.

The rearrangement links TRBV7-2 to TRBJ1-4, with 10 bases matching TRBD1. V lost 0 bases and J lost 8; bases outside the gene matches: 9. Per the germline V gene, CDR1 is SGHTA and CDR2 is FQGNSA. The length of the CDR3 is 17 residues. The CDR3 region is CASSLAGQGLAFEKLFF. CDR3 coding DNA: TGTGCCAGCAGCTTAGCGGGACAGGGGCTCGCCTTCGAAAAACTGTTTTTT.